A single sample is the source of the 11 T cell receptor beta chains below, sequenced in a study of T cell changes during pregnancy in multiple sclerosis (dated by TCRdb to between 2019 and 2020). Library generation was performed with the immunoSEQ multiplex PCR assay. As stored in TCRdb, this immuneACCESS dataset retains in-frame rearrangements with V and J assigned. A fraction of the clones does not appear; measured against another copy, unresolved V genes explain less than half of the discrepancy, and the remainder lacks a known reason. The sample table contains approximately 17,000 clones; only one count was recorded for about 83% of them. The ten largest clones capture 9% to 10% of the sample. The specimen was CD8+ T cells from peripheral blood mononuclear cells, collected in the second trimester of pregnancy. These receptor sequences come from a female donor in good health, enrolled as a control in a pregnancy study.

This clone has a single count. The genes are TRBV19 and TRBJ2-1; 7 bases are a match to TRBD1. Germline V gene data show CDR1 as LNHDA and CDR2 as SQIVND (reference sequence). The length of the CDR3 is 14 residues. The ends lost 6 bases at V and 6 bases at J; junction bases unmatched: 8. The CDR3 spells CASSRRAGGNEQFF. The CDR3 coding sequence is TGTGCCAGTAGCCGCCGGGCAGGGGGCAATGAGCAGTTCTTC.

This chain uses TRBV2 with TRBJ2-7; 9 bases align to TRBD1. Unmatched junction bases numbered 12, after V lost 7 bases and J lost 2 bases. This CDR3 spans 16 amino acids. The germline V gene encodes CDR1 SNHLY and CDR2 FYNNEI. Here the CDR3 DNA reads TGTGCCAGCAAAACCCTTGCGGGACAGGGTCCCTACGAGCAGTACTTC. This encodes CASKTLAGQGPYEQYF.

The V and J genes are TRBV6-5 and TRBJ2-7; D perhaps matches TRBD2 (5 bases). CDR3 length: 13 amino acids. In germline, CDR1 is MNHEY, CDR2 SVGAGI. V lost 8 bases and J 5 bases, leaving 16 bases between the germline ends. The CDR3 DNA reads TGTGCCAGCTCCCGGACCGTGCGGGACGAGCAGTACTTC. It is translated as CASSRTVRDEQYF.

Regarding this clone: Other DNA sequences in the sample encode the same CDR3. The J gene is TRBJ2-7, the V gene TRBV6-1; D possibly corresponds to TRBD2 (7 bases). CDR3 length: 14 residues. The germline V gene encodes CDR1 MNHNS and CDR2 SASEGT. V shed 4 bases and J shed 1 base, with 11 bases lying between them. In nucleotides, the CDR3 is TGTGCCAGCAGTGGTCGGGGGGCATCCTACGAGCAGTACTTC. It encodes CASSGRGASYEQYF.

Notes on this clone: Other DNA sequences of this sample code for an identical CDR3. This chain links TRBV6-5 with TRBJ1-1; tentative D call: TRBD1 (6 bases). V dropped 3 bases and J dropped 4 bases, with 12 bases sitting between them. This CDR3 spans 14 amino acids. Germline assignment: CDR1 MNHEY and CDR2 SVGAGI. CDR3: CASSYSVRGTEAFF. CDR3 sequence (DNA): TGTGCCAGCAGTTATTCAGTCAGGGGCACTGAAGCTTTCTTT.

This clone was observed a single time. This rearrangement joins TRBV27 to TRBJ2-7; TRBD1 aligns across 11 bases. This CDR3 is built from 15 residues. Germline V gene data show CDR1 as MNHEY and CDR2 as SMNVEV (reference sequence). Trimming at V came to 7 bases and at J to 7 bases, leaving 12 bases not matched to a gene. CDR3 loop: CASTKGTGGSSEQYF. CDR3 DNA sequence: TGTGCCAGCACCAAGGGGACAGGGGGTTCGTCTGAGCAGTACTTC.

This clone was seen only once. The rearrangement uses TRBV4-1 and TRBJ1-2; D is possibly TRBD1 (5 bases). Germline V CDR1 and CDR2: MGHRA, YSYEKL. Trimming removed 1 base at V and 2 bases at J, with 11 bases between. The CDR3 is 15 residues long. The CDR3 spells CASSQGLQGNYGYTF. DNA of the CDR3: TGCGCCAGCAGCCAAGGATTGCAGGGAAACTATGGCTACACCTTC.

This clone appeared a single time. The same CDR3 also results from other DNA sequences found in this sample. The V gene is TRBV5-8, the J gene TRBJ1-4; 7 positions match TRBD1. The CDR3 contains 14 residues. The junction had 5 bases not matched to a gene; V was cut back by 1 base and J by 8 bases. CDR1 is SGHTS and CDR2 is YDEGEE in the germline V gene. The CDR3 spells CASSLQGGNEKLFF. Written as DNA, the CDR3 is TGTGCCAGCAGCTTGCAGGGGGGCAACGAAAAACTGTTTTTT.

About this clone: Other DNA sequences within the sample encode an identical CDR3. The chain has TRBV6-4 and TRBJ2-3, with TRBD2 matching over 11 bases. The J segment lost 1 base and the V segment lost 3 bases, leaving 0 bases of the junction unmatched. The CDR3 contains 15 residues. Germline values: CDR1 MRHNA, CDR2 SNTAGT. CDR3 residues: CASSDSGGGTDTQYF. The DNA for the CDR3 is TGTGCCAGCAGTGATAGCGGGGGGGGCACAGATACGCAGTATTTT.

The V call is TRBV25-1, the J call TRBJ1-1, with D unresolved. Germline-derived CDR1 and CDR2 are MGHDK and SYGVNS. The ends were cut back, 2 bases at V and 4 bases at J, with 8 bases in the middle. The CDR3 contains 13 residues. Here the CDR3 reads CASSESGGTEAFF. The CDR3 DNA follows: TGTGCCAGCAGTGAAAGCGGTGGCACTGAAGCTTTCTTT.

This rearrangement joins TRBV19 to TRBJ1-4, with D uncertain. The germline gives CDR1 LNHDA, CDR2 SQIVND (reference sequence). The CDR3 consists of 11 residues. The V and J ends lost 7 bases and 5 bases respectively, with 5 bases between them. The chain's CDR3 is CASTKNEKLFF. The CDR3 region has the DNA TGTGCCAGTACTAAGAATGAAAAACTGTTTTTT.